Shown below are 20 T cell receptor beta chains from a single sample sequenced in a study of neurological immune-mediated disorders. TCRdb independently ran MiXCR on the 5' RACE reads; one entry per CDR3 protein. The sample lists more than 75,000 distinct CDR3 sequences, approximately 5% occurring once. The sequencing sample was made of PBMCs. These receptors all stem from a woman in her 30s with multiple sclerosis.

This clonotype has a count of ten or more. This chain links TRBV5-1 with TRBJ2-7; 9 nucleotides align to TRBD2. The germline V gene has CDR1 SGHRS and CDR2 YFSETQ. The CDR3 is 15 amino acids. V lost 4 bases to trimming and J lost 2 bases; unmatched junction nucleotides: 7. CDR3 in DNA: TGCGCCAGCAGCCTAAGCGGGGGGTCCCCCTACGAGCAGTACGTC. It specifies CASSLSGGSPYEQYV.

At least ten counts were recorded for this clonotype. This chain connects TRBV28 to TRBJ2-5; D might be TRBD1 (5 bases). Trimming removed 1 base from V and 10 bases from J, with 16 bases in between. Germline CDR1 is MDHEN and CDR2 is SYDVKM. The CDR3 has 14 amino acids. The CDR3 coding sequence is TGTGCCAGCAGTTTATCAGGGTTAAGAGGTAGCCAGTACTTC. Translating it yields CASSLSGLRGSQYF. Based on the CDR3 plus reference TRBV28 and TRBJ2-5, the full variable domain is DVKVTQSSRYLVKRTGEKVFLECVQDMDHENMFWYRQDPGLGLRLIYFSYDVKMKEKGDIPEGYSVSREKKERFSLILESASTNQTSMYLCASSLSGLRGSQYFGPGTRLLVL.

This clonotype was observed many times. V gene TRBV7-9 combines with J gene TRBJ2-5; TRBD1 is a possible D gene (6 bases). Germline V CDR1 and CDR2: SEHNR, FQNEAQ (reference sequence). The CDR3 consists of 14 residues. V was trimmed by 7 bases and J by 2 bases, leaving 14 bases between them. The CDR3 nucleotides are TGTGCCAGCAACGGACAGAAGCTACAAGAGACCCAGTACTTC. Amino acid sequence: CASNGQKLQETQYF.

This clonotype has ten or more counts. As DNA, the CDR3 is TGCGCCAGCAGCCAAGCACCGGGACAGGGCTACGAGCAGTACTTC. This codes for CASSQAPGQGYEQYF. The gene calls are TRBV4-1 and TRBJ2-7; TRBD1 matches at 9 bases. Germline-derived CDR1 and CDR2 are MGHRA and YSYEKL. CDR3 length equals 15 residues. The J segment lost 3 bases and the V segment lost 1 base, leaving 4 bases of the junction unmatched.

This clonotype was seen more than once but under ten times. The genes are TRBV20-1 and TRBJ2-3, with 9 bases identical to TRBD2. Germline-derived CDR1 and CDR2 are DFQATT and SNEGSKA (reference sequence). Trimming cost V 2 bases and J 1 base; bases outside gene matches: 1. The CDR3 consists of 14 residues. The CDR3 DNA sequence: TGCAGTGCTAGACTAGCGGGACGCACAGATACGCAGTATTTT. It codes for CSARLAGRTDTQYF.

This chain links TRBV25-1 with TRBJ1-4; D is unclear. Trimming left V 4 bases short and J 0 bases short, with 6 bases between. There are 14 residues in the CDR3. The germline V gene has CDR1 MGHDK and CDR2 SYGVNS. The CDR3 sequence: CASSAAATNEKLFF. Written as DNA, the CDR3 is TGTGCCAGCAGTGCAGCGGCAACTAATGAAAAACTGTTTTTT.

The chain employs TRBV18 and TRBJ2-1; D is uncertain. Germline V lookup: CDR1 KGHSH, CDR2 LQKENI. Trimming stripped 6 bases from V and 10 bases from J, with 10 bases between. The CDR3 loop spans 11 amino acids. CDR3 amino acids: CASSRNEEQFF. The CDR3 DNA sequence: TGTGCCAGCTCCCGTAACGAGGAGCAGTTCTTC.

This rearrangement joins TRBV5-1 to TRBJ1-3; TRBD1 matches at 8 bases. From germline, CDR1 is SGHRS and CDR2 YFSETQ. J lost 4 bases, V lost 7 bases, and 7 bases had no gene match. The CDR3 runs to 14 residues. CDR3 coding DNA: TGCGCCAGCGGACAGGGAGTGGACGGAAACACCATATATTTT. Its protein product is CASGQGVDGNTIYF.

This clonotype was counted at least ten times. The chain carries TRBV10-3 and TRBJ2-5; no clear D. V was trimmed by 0 bases and J by 4 bases, leaving 9 bases between them. CDR1 ENHRY and CDR2 SYGVKD come from the germline V gene. The CDR3 loop spans 14 amino acids. CDR3 DNA sequence: TGTGCCATCAGTGAGTCGAATACCAGAGAGACCCAGTACTTC. Translated, it gives CAISESNTRETQYF.

The chain carries TRBV20-1 and TRBJ2-3; maybe TRBD1 (6 bases). This CDR3 region has 14 residues. Trimming took 8 bases from V and 6 from J, leaving 21 bases between them. Germline CDR1 reads DFQATT; CDR2 reads SNEGSKA (reference sequence). The CDR3 nucleotides read TGCAGTCAGGAAAACAGGGTATATTCGGATACGCAGTATTTT. It translates to CSQENRVYSDTQYF.

This clonotype was seen repeatedly, ten times or more. The rearrangement links TRBV6-5 to TRBJ2-7; a weak D match, TRBD1 (5 bases). The V gene's germline CDR1 is MNHEY and CDR2 SVGAGI. Trimming took off 5 bases at V and 2 bases at J, with 13 bases between the two ends. The length of the CDR3 is 14 residues. The CDR3 loop reads CASSPWGGTYEQYF. DNA for the CDR3: TGTGCCAGCAGTCCATGGGGCGGTACCTACGAGCAGTACTTC.

The rearrangement uses TRBV6-5 and TRBJ2-6; TRBD1 matches at 9 bases. The junction had 6 bases not matched to a gene; V was cut back by 5 bases and J by 1 base. Germline CDR1 MNHEY, CDR2 SVGAGI. The CDR3 length is 17 residues. As DNA, the CDR3 is TGTGCCAGCAGTCCCGGGACAGGGACTTCTGGGGCCAACGTCCTGACTTTC. This encodes CASSPGTGTSGANVLTF.

This clonotype was recorded only once. A clone one base away is much larger, so this may be a read error. The chain uses TRBV4-1 and TRBJ2-2, with TRBD2 matching over 7 bases. This CDR3 has 14 amino acids. Germline CDR1 and CDR2: MGHRA and YSYEKL. Written as DNA, the CDR3 is TGCGCCAGCAGCCGGACTAGTATGACCGGGGCGCTGTTTTTT. Translated: CASSRTSMTGALFF.

This clonotype has ten or more counts. This chain joins TRBV20-1 and TRBJ1-2; a weak D match, TRBD1 (5 bases). Germline CDR1 DFQATT, CDR2 SNEGSKA (reference sequence). The CDR3 has 12 residues. The CDR3 sequence is CSAPPGPYGYTF. The CDR3, as DNA: TGCAGCGCCCCTCCAGGGCCCTATGGCTACACCTTC.

Points on this clonotype: As the CDR3 is not closed by the conserved phenylalanine or tryptophan, this likely results from a read error. The chain employs TRBV7-9 and TRBJ1-1; D is perhaps TRBD1 (5 bases). The germline V and J ends were trimmed by 5 bases and 6 bases, with 16 bases remaining between them. The germline V gene has CDR1 SEHNR and CDR2 FQNEAQ (reference sequence). The length of the CDR3 is 14 residues. The CDR3 loop reads CASSPGGVTAEAFI. As DNA, the CDR3 is TGTGCCAGCAGCCCGGGGGGGGTGACCGCTGAAGCTTTCATT.

This clonotype was recorded many times. The rearrangement joins TRBV7-9 to TRBJ1-6; D unclear. This CDR3 is 14 amino acids long. Trimming pared 4 bases from V and 6 bases from J, leaving 10 bases between. Germline V CDR1 and CDR2: SEHNR, FQNEAQ (reference sequence). The CDR3 sequence: CASSSADTNSPLHF. The DNA of the CDR3 is TGTGCCAGCAGCTCGGCCGATACTAATTCACCCCTCCACTTT.

Here the CDR3 reads CASGRPGANVLTF. The DNA for the CDR3 is TGTGCCAGCGGCCGCCCTGGGGCCAACGTCCTGACTTTC. The rearrangement links TRBV12-3 or TRBV12-4 to TRBJ2-6; D remains unclear. The CDR3 has 13 residues. V lost 8 bases and J lost 2, with 7 bases in between.

This chain links TRBV19 with TRBJ1-1; D is unclear. Looked up from germline, CDR1 is LNHDA and CDR2 is SQIVND (reference sequence). The CDR3 totals 14 residues. Trimming took off 1 base at V and 4 bases at J, with 10 bases between the two ends. CDR3: CASSIVVRATEAFF. The CDR3 bases are TGTGCCAGTAGTATAGTTGTAAGGGCCACTGAAGCTTTCTTT.

This chain uses TRBV10-3 with TRBJ2-1, with D unresolved. The CDR3 is 14 amino acids. Germline loops: CDR1 ENHRY, CDR2 SYGVKD. The ends were cut back, 4 bases at V and 8 bases at J, with 15 bases in the middle. The chain's CDR3 is CAISASDSSDEQFF. DNA of the CDR3: TGTGCCATCAGTGCTTCGGATAGCTCGGATGAGCAGTTCTTC.

The sample holds many counts of this clonotype. Here the CDR3 reads CASSLSTSGRAVETQYF. The CDR3 DNA reads TGTGCCAGCAGTTTATCGACTAGCGGGAGGGCCGTAGAGACCCAGTACTTC. The rearrangement uses TRBV12-3 or TRBV12-4 and TRBJ2-5, with TRBD2 matching over 14 bases. The CDR3 extends over 17 amino acids. The ends lost 2 bases at V and 4 bases at J; junction bases unmatched: 6.